These 22 T cell receptor beta chains share one sample of origin, sequenced in a study of a mutant IDH1 vaccine in newly diagnosed glioma. Measured with immunoSEQ multiplex PCR; TCRdb has only the in-frame clones, and not every one. The repertoire consists of under 85,000 clones, with more than 80% occurring once and the leading ten covering approximately 0.8%. Time point indicated: week 23, last vaccination. Mutant IDH1 20-mer peptide, at 300 ug, made up each vaccine dose, with topical imiquimod. No antigen has been identified for these receptors. The material sequenced was PBMCs, taken from a glioma patient whose treatment included an IDH1 peptide vaccine. The receptors here all came from a woman aged 45-65 years with glioma.

As regards this clone: Other nucleotide sequences from this sample produce the same CDR3. The CDR3 DNA reads TGTGCCAGCAGTTTATCAGGGTATAGCAATCAGCCCCAGCATTTT. It translates to CASSLSGYSNQPQHF. The chain has TRBV28 and TRBJ1-5; perhaps TRBD1 as D (5 bases). The CDR3 totals 15 residues. Germline lookup yields CDR1 MDHEN and CDR2 SYDVKM. Trimming took off 1 base at V and 0 bases at J, with 7 bases between the two ends.

CDR3 protein: CAATGTMEETQYF. CDR3 coding DNA: TGTGCCGCCACGGGAACAATGGAGGAGACCCAGTACTTC. The J gene is TRBJ2-5, the V gene TRBV30; D may be TRBD2 (5 bases). CDR1 and CDR2 from the germline V gene are GTSNPN and SVGIG (reference sequence). V was cut by 8 bases and J by 5 bases, with 18 bases left in between. This CDR3 has 13 residues. The variable domain in full, completed from reference TRBV30 and TRBJ2-5, reads SQTIHQWPATLVQPVGSPLSLECTVEGTSNPNLYWYRQAAGRGLQLLFYSVGIGQISSEVPQNLSASRPQDRQFILSSKKLLLSDSGFYLCAATGTMEETQYFGPGTRLLVL.

This clone was seen once. The rearrangement links TRBV23-1 to TRBJ1-6; no firm D call. TRBV23-1 has ORF status, its function being uncertain. V was pared by 0 bases and J by 9 bases, with 12 bases between. This CDR3 is built from 15 residues. CDR3 loop: CASSQSRNSVSPLHF. The CDR3 DNA sequence: TGCGCCAGCAGTCAATCAAGGAACAGCGTTTCACCCCTCCACTTT.

The CDR3 sequence: CASSLSVSLAVQETQYF. CDR3 sequence (DNA): TGTGCCAGCAGTTTAAGTGTGTCACTAGCGGTCCAAGAGACCCAGTACTTC. This chain joins TRBV27 and TRBJ2-5; 8 nucleotides match TRBD2. Germline-derived CDR1 and CDR2 are MNHEY and SMNVEV (reference sequence). This CDR3 spans 17 amino acids. V lost 2 bases, J lost 1 base, and 9 bases stayed unmatched.

In this sample, this clone turned up a few times. The chain joins TRBV9 to TRBJ1-6, with TRBD1 matching 11 bases. Looked up from germline, CDR1 is SGDLS and CDR2 is YYNGEE. The CDR3 is 15 amino acids. The V gene end was trimmed by 4 bases and the J gene end by 8 bases; junction bases not matched to a gene: 5. The CDR3 DNA is TGTGCCAGCAGCACCGGGACAGGGGGGGATTCACCCCTCCACTTT. It specifies CASSTGTGGDSPLHF.

CDR3 bases: TGCGCCAGCAGCAACCTAGGGGGGACCGGGGAGCTGTTTTTT. It translates to CASSNLGGTGELFF. V is TRBV5-1 and J is TRBJ2-2; D may be TRBD1 or TRBD2 (6 bases each). There are 14 residues in the CDR3. The germline V gene has CDR1 SGHRS and CDR2 YFSETQ. V lost 4 bases, J lost 5 bases, and 12 bases lay in between.

In nucleotides, the CDR3 is TGCGCCAGCAGCTTGGAGCGGGGGACTAGCGGGCCGAGCACAGATACGCAGTATTTT. Translation gives CASSLERGTSGPSTDTQYF. V is TRBV5-1 and J is TRBJ2-3; 12 bases map to TRBD2. There are 19 residues in the CDR3. CDR1 SGHRS and CDR2 YFSETQ come from the germline V gene. Trimming cost V 0 bases and J 0 bases; bases outside gene matches: 8. The whole variable domain, remainder taken from reference TRBV5-1 and TRBJ2-3, is KAGVTQTPRYLIKTRGQQVTLSCSPISGHRSVSWYQQTPGQGLQFLFEYFSETQRNKGNFPGRFSGRQFSNSRSEMNVSTLELGDSALYLCASSLERGTSGPSTDTQYFGPGTRLTVL.

This rearrangement joins TRBV9 to TRBJ2-5; D might be TRBD2 (5 bases). V lost 0 bases, J lost 0 bases, and 12 bases lay in between. Per germline, CDR1 SGDLS and CDR2 YYNGEE. This CDR3 has 16 amino acids. CDR3 DNA sequence: TGTGCCAGCAGCGTAGGGATCGGAGGTTACCAAGAGACCCAGTACTTC. This codes for CASSVGIGGYQETQYF.

J is TRBJ2-7 and V is TRBV11-2; D may match TRBD1 or TRBD2 (5 bases each). Between the trimmed V and J ends, which lost 5 bases and 4 bases, there was a span of 24 bases. Per germline, CDR1 SGHAT and CDR2 FQNNGV. This CDR3 has 17 amino acids. In DNA, the CDR3 is TGTGCCAGCAGCCATCTAAGGACGGTCAGCGAGGGGTACGAGCAGTACTTC. It yields the protein CASSHLRTVSEGYEQYF.

This chain connects TRBV2 to TRBJ2-7, with D hard to call. The CDR3 spans 15 residues. Between the trimmed V and J ends, which lost 6 bases and 2 bases, there was a span of 17 bases. Germline lookup yields CDR1 SNHLY and CDR2 FYNNEI. The CDR3 spells CASRAPAGYAYEQYF. The CDR3 DNA sequence: TGTGCCAGCAGGGCCCCTGCAGGTTACGCCTACGAGCAGTACTTC.

This chain links TRBV28 with TRBJ2-1; 7 positions match TRBD1. Germline assignment: CDR1 MDHEN and CDR2 SYDVKM. V lost 8 bases to trimming and J lost 4 bases; unmatched junction nucleotides: 5. This CDR3 is 13 amino acids long. The CDR3 here is CASRDRGYNEQFF. In nucleotides, the CDR3 is TGTGCCAGCCGGGACAGAGGATACAATGAGCAGTTCTTC. The full variable domain, completed using reference TRBV28 and TRBJ2-1, is DVKVTQSSRYLVKRTGEKVFLECVQDMDHENMFWYRQDPGLGLRLIYFSYDVKMKEKGDIPEGYSVSREKKERFSLILESASTNQTSMYLCASRDRGYNEQFFGPGTRLTVL.

J is TRBJ1-2 and V is TRBV5-8; 7 nucleotides agree with TRBD1. The CDR3 runs to 17 residues. Germline CDR1 is SGHTS and CDR2 is YDEGEE. Losses at the gene ends were 4 bases for V and 3 bases for J; bases not matched to a gene: 15. CDR3 DNA: TGTGCCAGCAGCCCCTTCTATGGGGACAGAACCGACTATGGCTACACCTTC. Protein product: CASSPFYGDRTDYGYTF.

This CDR3 reads CASSYGSFTDTQYF. In nucleotides, the CDR3 is TGCGCCAGCAGCTATGGGTCTTTCACAGATACGCAGTATTTT. The V gene is TRBV5-1, the J gene TRBJ2-3; unclear D gene. The germline CDR1 and CDR2 sequences are SGHRS and YFSETQ. Trimming removed 3 bases from V and 2 bases from J, with 10 bases in between. The CDR3 consists of 14 residues.

The CDR3 DNA follows: TGTGCCAGTACCTACCGTCTCGGCATCTCCTACGAGCAGTACTTC. This gives the protein CASTYRLGISYEQYF. This chain uses TRBV19 with TRBJ2-7; no reliable D call. V was trimmed by 7 bases and J by 0 bases, leaving 16 bases between them. The CDR3 is 15 amino acids. Germline V gene data show CDR1 as LNHDA and CDR2 as SQIVND (reference sequence).

V is TRBV21-1 and J is TRBJ2-1; the table's D call, TRBD2, has no DNA check behind it. TRBV21-1 is labeled a pseudogene. The CDR3 loop spans 16 amino acids. The DNA for the CDR3 is TGTGCCAGCAGTTTACTACGACTGGAGTTTTTGAATGAGCAGTTCTTC. Its protein is CASSLLRLEFLNEQFF.

The rearrangement links TRBV27 to TRBJ1-1, with a possible D match to TRBD1 (5 bases). Germline CDR1 and CDR2: MNHEY and SMNVEV (reference sequence). V lost 3 bases to trimming and J lost 5 bases, with 10 bases between them. The CDR3 covers 13 residues. The CDR3 bases are TGTGCCAGCAGTTTCGGGGGGAGGACTGAAGCTTTCTTT. This encodes CASSFGGRTEAFF.

The chain combines TRBV27 with TRBJ2-3; 10 bases agree with TRBD1. After removal of 5 bases from V and 5 bases from J, the junction contained 7 bases not matched to a gene. Germline V gene data show CDR1 as MNHEY and CDR2 as SMNVEV (reference sequence). The CDR3 contains 15 residues. The CDR3 sequence is CASSPRTGGRDTQYF. CDR3 DNA: TGTGCCAGCAGTCCTAGGACAGGGGGTAGAGATACGCAGTATTTT.

This clone has just a few counts. The chain is built from TRBV4-2 and TRBJ1-1; D is unresolved. This CDR3 has 13 amino acids. Germline CDR1 reads LGHNA; CDR2 reads YNFKEQ. Trimming left V 1 base short and J 4 bases short, with 7 bases between. The CDR3 DNA is TGTGCCAGCAGCCAAGTTGGTGGCACTGAAGCTTTCTTT. Translation: CASSQVGGTEAFF.

This chain connects TRBV7-6 to TRBJ2-5, with a tentative D call TRBD1 (6 bases). The V gene's germline CDR1 is SGHVS and CDR2 FNYEAQ. Trimming removed 0 bases at V and 4 bases at J, with 9 bases between. There are 14 residues in the CDR3. The CDR3 spells CASSLARGRETQYF. The CDR3 DNA follows: TGTGCCAGCAGCTTAGCCAGGGGTCGAGAGACCCAGTACTTC. The complete variable domain, with remaining parts taken from reference TRBV7-6 and TRBJ2-5, reads GAGVSQSPRYKVTKRGQDVALRCDPISGHVSLYWYRQALGQGPEFLTYFNYEAQQDKSGLPNDRFSAERPEGSISTLTIQRTEQRDSAMYRCASSLARGRETQYFGPGTRLLVL.

About this clone itself: Other DNA variants within this sample encode the same CDR3. The V gene is TRBV5-1, the J gene TRBJ2-7, with unresolved D. V shed 4 bases and J shed 0 bases, with 2 bases lying between them. The V gene's germline CDR1 is SGHRS and CDR2 YFSETQ. CDR3 length equals 11 residues. The CDR3 DNA sequence: TGCGCCAGCAGCCCCTCCTACGAGCAGTACTTC. It translates to CASSPSYEQYF.

This chain joins TRBV9 and TRBJ2-2, with D hard to call. The CDR3 loop spans 12 amino acids. CDR1 is SGDLS and CDR2 is YYNGEE in the germline V gene. Trimming took off 4 bases at V and 5 bases at J, with 6 bases between the two ends. CDR3 protein: CASSFSTGELFF. The DNA of the CDR3 is TGTGCCAGCAGCTTCAGTACCGGGGAGCTGTTTTTT.

The J gene is TRBJ1-2, the V gene TRBV5-5; D ambiguous. The length of the CDR3 is 14 residues. V was pared by 0 bases and J by 4 bases, with 10 bases between. Per germline, CDR1 SGHKS and CDR2 YYEKEE (reference sequence). In DNA, the CDR3 is TGTGCCAGCAGCTTGGAGAAGGGCAGCTATGGCTACACCTTC. Protein sequence: CASSLEKGSYGYTF.